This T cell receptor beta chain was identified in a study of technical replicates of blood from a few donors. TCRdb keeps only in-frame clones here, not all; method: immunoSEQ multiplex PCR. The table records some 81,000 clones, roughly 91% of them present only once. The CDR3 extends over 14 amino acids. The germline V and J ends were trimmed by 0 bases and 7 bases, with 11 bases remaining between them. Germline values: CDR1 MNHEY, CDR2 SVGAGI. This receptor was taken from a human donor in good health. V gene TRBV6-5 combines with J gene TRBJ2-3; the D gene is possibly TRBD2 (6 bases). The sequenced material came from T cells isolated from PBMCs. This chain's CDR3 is CASSYSEGMYTQYF. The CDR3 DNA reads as TGTGCCAGCAGTTACTCGGAGGGAATGTATACGCAGTATTTT.